A single sample gave rise to the 27 T cell receptor beta chains below, sequenced in a study of molecular identifiers for immune sequencing clone quantification. TCRdb reanalysed the PCR reads using MiXCR and keeps one entry per CDR3 protein. The table has 40,000 to 45,000 distinct CDR3 sequences, 15% to 20% seen once; the top ten hold approximately 1.1%. The sequenced material came from naive CD8+ T cells from blood, with Jurkat cell RNA spiked in. Subset meaning: FACS-sorted CD8+CD4-CCR7+CD45RA+ naive T cells. The receptors stem from a human donor in good health. Some libraries in this study had Jurkat cell RNA spiked in.

This clonotype was counted at least ten times. The chain uses TRBV4-3 and TRBJ1-1, with D possibly TRBD1 on 5 matching bases. The CDR3 is 16 residues long. The V end was cut by 0 bases, the J end by 1 base, with 12 bases between. Germline V gene data show CDR1 as LGHNA and CDR2 as YSLEER. CDR3 in amino acids: CASSQEPWGANTEAFF. CDR3 coding DNA: TGCGCCAGCAGCCAAGAACCCTGGGGCGCGAACACTGAAGCTTTCTTT.

This clonotype has ten or more counts. V is TRBV20-1 and J is TRBJ1-1; 8 nucleotides align to TRBD1. The V gene end was trimmed by 3 bases and the J gene end by 3 bases; junction bases not matched to a gene: 3. This CDR3 has 13 residues. Germline CDR1 and CDR2: DFQATT and SNEGSKA (reference sequence). This CDR3 reads CSASPTGDTEAFF. CDR3 bases: TGCAGTGCTAGCCCGACAGGGGACACTGAAGCTTTCTTT.

This clonotype showed up just a few times. The rearrangement links TRBV28 to TRBJ1-1; TRBD1 might be the D (6 bases). Trimming took 4 bases from V and 5 from J, leaving 26 bases between them. The CDR3 totals 18 residues. Germline V CDR1 and CDR2: MDHEN, SYDVKM. CDR3 DNA: TGTGCCAGCAGTTCTTTATCTTGGGGGGCAAGGAGGAAAACTGAAGCTTTCTTT. It translates to CASSSLSWGARRKTEAFF. Supplemented by reference TRBV28 and TRBJ1-1, the full variable domain reads DVKVTQSSRYLVKRTGEKVFLECVQDMDHENMFWYRQDPGLGLRLIYFSYDVKMKEKGDIPEGYSVSREKKERFSLILESASTNQTSMYLCASSSLSWGARRKTEAFFGQGTRLTVV.

This clonotype was seen many times. CDR3 protein: CASSFRLDPTDTQYF. CDR3 sequence (DNA): TGTGCCAGCAGTTTTCGACTAGATCCCACAGATACGCAGTATTTT. This chain connects TRBV27 to TRBJ2-3; a possible D gene is TRBD2 (6 bases). V lost 3 bases to trimming and J lost 2 bases, with 12 bases between them. This CDR3 contains 15 residues. Germline V gene lookup returns CDR1 MNHEY and CDR2 SMNVEV (reference sequence).

Points on this clonotype: A read error may be the cause here, since a much bigger clone is one base away. The gene calls are TRBV4-2 and TRBJ1-1; the D is unclear. CDR3 size: 16 residues. CDR1 is LGHNA and CDR2 is YNFKEQ in the germline V gene. CDR3 residues: CASSQEGWQMNAEAFF. The CDR3 coding sequence is TGTGCCAGCAGCCAAGAGGGTTGGCAGATGAACGCTGAAGCTTTCTTT.

The table lists this clonotype with many counts. The V and J genes are TRBV6-1 and TRBJ2-3; 7 bases are shared with TRBD1. The trim removed 5 bases at V and 3 bases at J, leaving 8 bases unmatched. CDR1 and CDR2 (germline): MNHNS, SASEGT. The CDR3 contains 15 residues. The CDR3 coding sequence is TGTGCCAGCAGTCCTGACAGGGTTCAAACAGATACGCAGTATTTT. Its translation: CASSPDRVQTDTQYF.

The table lists this clonotype with many counts. The chain employs TRBV19 and TRBJ1-1; no definite D call. Looked up from germline, CDR1 is LNHDA and CDR2 is SQIVND (reference sequence). The ends were cut back, 4 bases at V and 4 bases at J, with 4 bases in the middle. The CDR3 is made up of 11 amino acids. CDR3 amino acids: CASSTGTEAFF. The CDR3 coding sequence is TGTGCCAGTAGTACGGGCACTGAAGCTTTCTTT.

The rearrangement joins TRBV2 to TRBJ1-2; a weak D match, TRBD1 (5 bases). This CDR3 comprises 13 residues. Germline loops: CDR1 SNHLY, CDR2 FYNNEI. The ends were cut back, 4 bases at V and 5 bases at J, with 11 bases in the middle. This CDR3 reads CASSAGEYYGYTF. For the CDR3, the DNA is TGTGCCAGCAGTGCGGGGGAGTATTATGGCTACACCTTC.

This clonotype was detected ten times or more. The rearrangement uses TRBV2 and TRBJ2-7; weak D call: TRBD2 (5 bases). The CDR3 runs 16 residues. The germline V gene has CDR1 SNHLY and CDR2 FYNNEI. Between the trimmed V and J ends, which lost 0 bases and 0 bases, there was a span of 12 bases. CDR3 nucleotide sequence: TGTGCCAGCAGTGAAGCGCTTGGGGAGAGCTCCTACGAGCAGTACTTC. This codes for CASSEALGESSYEQYF.

This clonotype was picked up many times. This sequence joins TRBV9 and TRBJ2-3; D not certain. Per germline, CDR1 SGDLS and CDR2 YYNGEE. The CDR3 extends over 14 amino acids. Trimming pared 3 bases from V and 3 bases from J, leaving 11 bases between. The CDR3 protein is CASSALDTTDTQYF. CDR3 nucleotide sequence: TGTGCCAGCAGCGCCCTAGACACAACAGATACGCAGTATTTT.

This clonotype was recorded at least ten times. V is TRBV7-9 and J is TRBJ2-3; 7 bases map to TRBD2. This CDR3 spans 16 amino acids. Per the germline V gene, CDR1 is SEHNR and CDR2 is FQNEAQ (reference sequence). Germline trimming cut 4 bases from V and 2 bases from J; bases unmatched to any gene: 9. CDR3 amino acids: CASSWQTSPHTDTQYF. CDR3 DNA: TGTGCCAGCAGCTGGCAGACTAGCCCTCACACAGATACGCAGTATTTT.

This clonotype was detected ten times or more. V is TRBV29-1 and J is TRBJ2-7; D remains unclear. The germline gives CDR1 SQVTM, CDR2 ANQGSEA. The V end was cut by 1 base, the J end by 1 base, with 2 bases between. The CDR3 totals 11 residues. The CDR3: CSVEVSYEQYF. CDR3 sequence (DNA): TGCAGCGTTGAAGTATCCTACGAGCAGTACTTC.

This clonotype has at least ten counts. The chain uses TRBV12-3 or TRBV12-4 and TRBJ2-1; D possibly uses TRBD1 or TRBD2 (5 bases each). V lost 5 bases to trimming and J lost 10 bases, with 12 bases between them. The CDR3 runs to 12 residues. The CDR3 DNA follows: TGTGCCAGCAGTACCGGGACCCCAGAGCAGTTCTTC. Translated: CASSTGTPEQFF.

In its sample, this clonotype was seen many times. V gene TRBV25-1 combines with J gene TRBJ2-1; no definite D call. Germline V gene lookup returns CDR1 MGHDK and CDR2 SYGVNS. The CDR3 is 11 residues long. V was trimmed by 2 bases and J by 9 bases, leaving 5 bases between them. The CDR3, as DNA: TGTGCCAGCAGTGAACGGGTTGAGCAGTTCTTC. Amino acid sequence: CASSERVEQFF.

This clonotype was recorded a few times. Compared with germline, one end of the junction differs, possibly owing to a read error. The chain is built from TRBV28 and TRBJ2-3; D is unresolved. The CDR3 totals 16 residues. CDR1 is MDHEN, CDR2 SYDVKM, per germline. CDR3 loop: CASSASPIYRTDTRYF. The CDR3 DNA sequence: TGTGCCAGCAGTGCCTCTCCTATTTACCGCACAGATACGCGGTATTTT.

This clonotype was seen ten or more times. The chain has TRBV14 and TRBJ2-7, with 8 nucleotides matching TRBD2. In germline, CDR1 is SGHDN, CDR2 FVKESK. This CDR3 is 18 amino acids long. The J segment lost 7 bases and the V segment lost 1 base, leaving 18 bases of the junction unmatched. The CDR3 here is CASSQVSLVAGGPREQYF. The CDR3 nucleotides read TGTGCCAGCAGCCAAGTTTCCCTCGTTGCGGGGGGCCCGAGGGAGCAGTACTTC.

This clonotype has ten or more counts. J is TRBJ2-2 and V is TRBV20-1, with D maybe TRBD1 (6 bases). The CDR3 is 14 residues long. Per the germline V gene, CDR1 is DFQATT and CDR2 is SNEGSKA (reference sequence). The V end lost 6 bases, the J end lost 1 base, and 12 bases lay between the germline ends. The CDR3 protein is CSATGTLNTGELFF. CDR3 DNA: TGCAGTGCGACCGGGACATTGAACACCGGGGAGCTGTTTTTT.

At least ten counts were recorded for this clonotype. This sequence joins TRBV30 and TRBJ2-3; the D gene is possibly TRBD2 (5 bases). The V end lost 1 base, the J end lost 0 bases, and 11 bases lay between the germline ends. The CDR3 is 15 residues long. Germline lookup yields CDR1 GTSNPN and CDR2 SVGIG (reference sequence). The DNA of the CDR3 is TGTGCCTGGAGTGGGACTGAGGATAGCACAGATACGCAGTATTTT. Translated: CAWSGTEDSTDTQYF.

This clonotype was counted at least ten times. CDR3 residues: CSARDVAGVTNEQFF. CDR3 nucleotide sequence: TGCAGTGCTAGAGACGTAGCGGGAGTTACGAATGAGCAGTTCTTC. The V call is TRBV20-1, the J call TRBJ2-1, with TRBD2 matching 9 bases. The CDR3 consists of 15 residues. Germline CDR1 reads DFQATT; CDR2 reads SNEGSKA (reference sequence). Germline trimming cut 0 bases from V and 7 bases from J; bases unmatched to any gene: 7.

This clonotype was picked up many times. The chain employs TRBV7-8 and TRBJ1-1; D possibly corresponds to TRBD1 (5 bases). CDR3 length: 14 residues. Per germline, CDR1 SGHVS and CDR2 FQNEAQ. With 6 bases removed from V and 2 bases from J, the gap between germline ends came to 13 bases. CDR3 amino acids: CASREWGLNTEAFF. CDR3 nucleotide sequence: TGTGCCAGCAGGGAATGGGGGTTAAACACTGAAGCTTTCTTT.

This clonotype has ten or more counts. V is TRBV6-5 and J is TRBJ2-3, with 10 bases identical to TRBD2. CDR3 length: 15 residues. V dropped 0 bases and J dropped 5; count of bases not matched to a gene: 2. Germline V CDR1 and CDR2: MNHEY, SVGAGI. CDR3 protein: CASSYSGLALDTQYF. Here the CDR3 DNA reads TGTGCCAGCAGTTACTCGGGACTAGCGCTAGATACGCAGTATTTT.

This clonotype appeared many times. This rearrangement joins TRBV27 to TRBJ2-7; 7 bases line up with TRBD2. Germline loops: CDR1 MNHEY, CDR2 SMNVEV (reference sequence). The J segment lost 4 bases and the V segment lost 4 bases, leaving 4 bases of the junction unmatched. CDR3 size: 13 residues. The CDR3 loop is CASSSGTTYEQYF. CDR3 DNA: TGTGCCAGCAGTTCCGGGACTACTTACGAGCAGTACTTC.

This clonotype was seen many times. V and J are TRBV5-1 and TRBJ2-6; D gene uncertain. V was pared by 4 bases and J by 0 bases, with 5 bases between. The germline V gene has CDR1 SGHRS and CDR2 YFSETQ. The CDR3 extends over 14 amino acids. CDR3 nucleotide sequence: TGCGCCAGCAGCCTTTACTCTGGGGCCAACGTCCTGACTTTC. Residues: CASSLYSGANVLTF.

There are many counts of this clonotype. The genes are TRBV19 and TRBJ2-5; 7 bases align to TRBD2. V shed 6 bases, J shed 5 bases, and the junction held 6 bases outside the gene matches. The CDR3 contains 13 residues. Germline V lookup: CDR1 LNHDA, CDR2 SQIVND (reference sequence). In DNA, the CDR3 is TGTGCCAGTAGGAAGTGGGAGGGGGAGACCCAGTACTTC. Amino acids: CASRKWEGETQYF.

There are many counts of this clonotype. The J gene is TRBJ2-7, the V gene TRBV19, with D uncertain. The length of the CDR3 is 14 residues. Germline loops: CDR1 LNHDA, CDR2 SQIVND (reference sequence). V gave up 6 bases and J gave up 5 bases, with 17 bases separating them. This CDR3 is CASRSFGPLDEQYF. CDR3 coding DNA: TGTGCCAGTAGATCCTTCGGCCCACTCGACGAGCAGTACTTC.

In this sample, this clonotype turned up a few times. The V call is TRBV6-2 or TRBV6-3, the J call TRBJ1-5; D uncertain. Germline CDR1 and CDR2: MNHEY and SVGEGT. The CDR3 is 13 amino acids. V gave up 7 bases and J gave up 4 bases, with 11 bases separating them. The CDR3 coding sequence is TGTGCCAGCACGACCAGCTTTAATCAGCCCCAGCATTTT. It is translated as CASTTSFNQPQHF.

This clonotype occurred many times. The rearrangement uses TRBV6-5 and TRBJ2-2; D unresolved. The CDR3 runs to 17 residues. Trimming shortened V by 2 bases and J by 1 base, and 14 bases separated the two germline ends. Germline lookup yields CDR1 MNHEY and CDR2 SVGAGI. For the CDR3, the DNA is TGTGCCAGCAGTTACGTTAACCCCACAGTGAACACCGGGGAGCTGTTTTTT. Protein product: CASSYVNPTVNTGELFF.